The sequence of this TCR beta chain was determined in a study of shared clonotypes between healthy human individuals. Comment on this clone: What it recognizes is unknown.

Study results and limitations: Roughly 5% of naive CD4 clonotypes were common to a handful of donors.

Only in-frame clones appear in the TCRdb table, and some are missing; sequencing was by immunoSEQ multiplex PCR. Among roughly 2.4 million clones listed, approximately 94% were seen once. Per germline, CDR1 GTSNPN and CDR2 SVGIG (reference sequence). The CDR3 length is 13 residues. Trimming cost V 2 bases and J 0 bases, with 7 bases left between them. The gene calls are TRBV30 and TRBJ1-1; no definite D call. This clonotype was obtained from a man younger than 30 in good health. Sequencing was carried out using naive CD4+ T cells sorted from blood. The subset was: CD45RA+ positively selected. CDR3 nucleotide sequence: TGTGCCTGGAGTTCACCCTTGAACACTGAAGCTTTCTTT. Its protein is CAWSSPLNTEAFF.